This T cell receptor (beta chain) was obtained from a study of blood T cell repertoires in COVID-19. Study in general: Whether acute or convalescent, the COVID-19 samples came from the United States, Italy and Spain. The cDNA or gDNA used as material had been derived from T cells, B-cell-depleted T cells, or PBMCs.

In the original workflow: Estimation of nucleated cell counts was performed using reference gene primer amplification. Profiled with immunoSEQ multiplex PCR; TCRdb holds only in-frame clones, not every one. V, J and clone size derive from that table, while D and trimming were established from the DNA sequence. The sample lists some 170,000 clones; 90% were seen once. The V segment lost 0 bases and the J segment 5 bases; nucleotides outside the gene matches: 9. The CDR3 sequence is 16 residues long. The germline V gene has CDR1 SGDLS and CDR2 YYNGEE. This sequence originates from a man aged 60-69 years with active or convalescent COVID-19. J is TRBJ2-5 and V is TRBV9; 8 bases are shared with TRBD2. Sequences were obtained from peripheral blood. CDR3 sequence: CASSVAAGGAFETQYF. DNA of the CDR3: TGTGCCAGCAGCGTAGCCGCCGGGGGGGCCTTTGAGACCCAGTACTTC.